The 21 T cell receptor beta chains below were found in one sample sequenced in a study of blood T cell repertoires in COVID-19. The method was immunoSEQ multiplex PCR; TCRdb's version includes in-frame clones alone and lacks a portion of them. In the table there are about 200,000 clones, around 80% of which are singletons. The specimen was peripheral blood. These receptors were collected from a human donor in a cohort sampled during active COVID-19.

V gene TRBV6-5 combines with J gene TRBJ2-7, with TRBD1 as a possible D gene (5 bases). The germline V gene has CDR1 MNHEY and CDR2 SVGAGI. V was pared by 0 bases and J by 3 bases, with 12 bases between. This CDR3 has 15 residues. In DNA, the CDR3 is TGTGCCAGCAGTTACTCACAGGCGCGACTCTACGAGCAGTACTTC. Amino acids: CASSYSQARLYEQYF.

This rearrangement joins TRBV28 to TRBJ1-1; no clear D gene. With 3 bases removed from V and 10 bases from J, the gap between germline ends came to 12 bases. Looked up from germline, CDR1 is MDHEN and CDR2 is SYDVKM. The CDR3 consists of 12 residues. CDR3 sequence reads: CASSFRHRGAFF. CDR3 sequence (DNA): TGTGCCAGCAGTTTCCGCCACCGGGGAGCTTTCTTT. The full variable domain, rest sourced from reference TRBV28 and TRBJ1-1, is DVKVTQSSRYLVKRTGEKVFLECVQDMDHENMFWYRQDPGLGLRLIYFSYDVKMKEKGDIPEGYSVSREKKERFSLILESASTNQTSMYLCASSFRHRGAFFGQGTRLTVV.

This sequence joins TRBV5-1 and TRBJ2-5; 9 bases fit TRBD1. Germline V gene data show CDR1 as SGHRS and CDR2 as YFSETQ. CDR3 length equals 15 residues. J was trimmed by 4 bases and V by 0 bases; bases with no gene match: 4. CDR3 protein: CASSLAGTGLETQYF. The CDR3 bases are TGCGCCAGCAGCTTGGCCGGGACAGGGTTAGAGACCCAGTACTTC.

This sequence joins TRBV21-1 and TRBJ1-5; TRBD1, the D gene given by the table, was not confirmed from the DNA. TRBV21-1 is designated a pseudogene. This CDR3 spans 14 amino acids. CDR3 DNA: TGTGCCAGCAGGGACAGGGGAAGCAATCAGCCCCAGCATTTT. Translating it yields CASRDRGSNQPQHF.

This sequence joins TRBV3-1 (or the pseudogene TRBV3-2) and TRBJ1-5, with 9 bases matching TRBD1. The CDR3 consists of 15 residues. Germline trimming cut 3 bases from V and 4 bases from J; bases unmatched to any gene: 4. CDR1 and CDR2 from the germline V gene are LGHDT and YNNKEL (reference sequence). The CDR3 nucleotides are TGTGCCAGCAGCCATACCGGGACAGGGAATCAGCCCCAGCATTTT. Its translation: CASSHTGTGNQPQHF.

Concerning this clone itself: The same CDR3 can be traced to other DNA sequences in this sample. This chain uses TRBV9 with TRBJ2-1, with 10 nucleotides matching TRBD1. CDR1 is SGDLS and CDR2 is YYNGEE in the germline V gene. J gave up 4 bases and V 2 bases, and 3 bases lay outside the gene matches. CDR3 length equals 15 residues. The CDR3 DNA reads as TGTGCCAGCAGCGTGGGACAGGGGCCTTACAATGAGCAGTTCTTC. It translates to CASSVGQGPYNEQFF.

The CDR3 protein is CASSLIAANEKLFF. DNA of the CDR3: TGTGCCAGCAGTTTGATAGCAGCTAATGAAAAACTGTTTTTT. This chain uses TRBV27 with TRBJ1-4; no clear D gene. Per the germline V gene, CDR1 is MNHEY and CDR2 is SMNVEV (reference sequence). This CDR3 region has 14 residues. V lost 3 bases, J lost 3 bases, and 8 bases lay in between.

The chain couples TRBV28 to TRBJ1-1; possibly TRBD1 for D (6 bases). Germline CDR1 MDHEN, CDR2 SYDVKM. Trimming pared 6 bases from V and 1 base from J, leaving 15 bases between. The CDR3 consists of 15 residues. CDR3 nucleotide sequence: TGTGCCAGCAGGGGGTCGGCCAGGGGGAACACTGAAGCTTTCTTT. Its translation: CASRGSARGNTEAFF.

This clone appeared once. The CDR3 coding sequence is TGTGCCAGCAGCTTGGCAGGAATGAACACCGGGGAGCTGTTTTTT. Translated, it gives CASSLAGMNTGELFF. This chain connects TRBV7-9 to TRBJ2-2; no definite D call. The CDR3 has 15 residues. The V end lost 3 bases, the J end lost 1 base, and 9 bases lay between the germline ends. Germline lookup yields CDR1 SEHNR and CDR2 FQNEAQ (reference sequence).

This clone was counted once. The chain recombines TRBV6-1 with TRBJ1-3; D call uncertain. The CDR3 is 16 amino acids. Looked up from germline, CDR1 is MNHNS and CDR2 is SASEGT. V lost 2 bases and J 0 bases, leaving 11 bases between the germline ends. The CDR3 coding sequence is TGTGCCAGCAGTGAACGGGGAGAGGGCTCTGGAAACACCATATATTTT. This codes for CASSERGEGSGNTIYF.

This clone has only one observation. CDR3 protein: CASSFLAGRSYEQYF. The CDR3 DNA reads as TGTGCCAGCAGCTTTCTAGCGGGAAGATCCTACGAGCAGTACTTC. The chain couples TRBV7-2 to TRBJ2-7, with 9 bases identical to TRBD2. Germline CDR1 SGHTA, CDR2 FQGNSA. J lost 1 base, V lost 3 bases, and 4 bases had no gene match. The CDR3 consists of 15 residues. The complete variable domain, with remaining parts taken from reference TRBV7-2 and TRBJ2-7, reads GAGVSQSPSNKVTEKGKDVELRCDPISGHTALYWYRQSLGQGLEFLIYFQGNSAPDKSGLPSDRFSAERTGGSVSTLTIQRTQQEDSAVYLCASSFLAGRSYEQYFGPGTRLTVT.

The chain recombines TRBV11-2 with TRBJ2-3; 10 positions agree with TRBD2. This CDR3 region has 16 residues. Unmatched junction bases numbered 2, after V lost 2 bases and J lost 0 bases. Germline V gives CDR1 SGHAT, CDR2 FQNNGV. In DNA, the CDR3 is TGTGCCAGCAGCTTACCGACTAGCGGGAGCACAGATACGCAGTATTTT. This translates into CASSLPTSGSTDTQYF.

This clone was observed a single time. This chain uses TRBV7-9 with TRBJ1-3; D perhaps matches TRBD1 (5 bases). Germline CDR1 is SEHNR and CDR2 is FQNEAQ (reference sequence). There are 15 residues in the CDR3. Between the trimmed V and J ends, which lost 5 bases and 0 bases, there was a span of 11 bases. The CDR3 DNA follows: TGTGCCAGCAGCGTCGGCACAGGCTCTGGAAACACCATATATTTT. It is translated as CASSVGTGSGNTIYF.

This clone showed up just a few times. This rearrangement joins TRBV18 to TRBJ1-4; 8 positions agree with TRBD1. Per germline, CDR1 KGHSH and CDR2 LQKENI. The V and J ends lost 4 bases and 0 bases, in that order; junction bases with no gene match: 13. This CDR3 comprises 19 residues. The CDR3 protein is CASSLLIWTGRTTNEKLFF. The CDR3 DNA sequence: TGTGCCAGCTCACTCCTGATATGGACAGGGAGAACAACTAATGAAAAACTGTTTTTT.

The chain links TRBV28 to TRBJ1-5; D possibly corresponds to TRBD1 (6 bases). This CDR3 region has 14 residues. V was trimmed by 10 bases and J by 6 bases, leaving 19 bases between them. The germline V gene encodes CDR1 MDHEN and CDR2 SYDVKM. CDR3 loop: CATYLQGSGQPQHF. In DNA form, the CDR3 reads TGTGCCACTTACCTACAGGGAAGCGGTCAGCCCCAGCATTTT.

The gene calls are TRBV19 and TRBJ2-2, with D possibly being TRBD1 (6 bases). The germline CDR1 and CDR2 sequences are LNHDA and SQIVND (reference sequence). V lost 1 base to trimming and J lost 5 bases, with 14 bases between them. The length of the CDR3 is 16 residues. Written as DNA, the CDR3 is TGTGCCAGTAGTATAGGAGGGACACTACGGACCGGGGAGCTGTTTTTT. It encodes CASSIGGTLRTGELFF.

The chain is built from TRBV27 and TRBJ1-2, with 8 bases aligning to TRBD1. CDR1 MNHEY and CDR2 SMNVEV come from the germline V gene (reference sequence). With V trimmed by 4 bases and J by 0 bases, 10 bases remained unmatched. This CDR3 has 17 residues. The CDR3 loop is CASSSPNRQGTNYGYTF. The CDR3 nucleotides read TGTGCCAGCAGTTCCCCGAATCGACAGGGGACTAACTATGGCTACACCTTC.

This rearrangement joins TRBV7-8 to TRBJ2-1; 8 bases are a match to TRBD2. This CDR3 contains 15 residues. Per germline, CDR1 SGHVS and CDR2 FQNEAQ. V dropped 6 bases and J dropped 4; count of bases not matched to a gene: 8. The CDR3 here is CASSPTSGSYNEQFF. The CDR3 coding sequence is TGTGCCAGCAGTCCTACTAGCGGCTCATACAATGAGCAGTTCTTC. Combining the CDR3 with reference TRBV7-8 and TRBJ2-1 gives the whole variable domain GAGVSQSPRYKVAKRGQDVALRCDPISGHVSLFWYQQALGQGPEFLTYFQNEAQLDKSGLPSDRFFAERPEGSVSTLKIQRTQQEDSAVYLCASSPTSGSYNEQFFGPGTRLTVL.

The DNA of the CDR3 is TGTGCCAGCAGCCATCTAGCGGACAAGGGCTACGAGCAGTACTTC. Protein product: CASSHLADKGYEQYF. The V gene is TRBV28, the J gene TRBJ2-7; 7 nucleotides agree with TRBD2. Trimming cost V 6 bases and J 3 bases; bases outside gene matches: 11. Germline lookup yields CDR1 MDHEN and CDR2 SYDVKM. The CDR3 spans 15 residues.

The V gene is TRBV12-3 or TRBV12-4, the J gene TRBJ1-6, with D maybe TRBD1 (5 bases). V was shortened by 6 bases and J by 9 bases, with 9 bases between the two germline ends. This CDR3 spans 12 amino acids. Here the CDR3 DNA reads TGTGCCAGCAGACGCACAGGTTCACCCCTCCACTTT. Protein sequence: CASRRTGSPLHF.

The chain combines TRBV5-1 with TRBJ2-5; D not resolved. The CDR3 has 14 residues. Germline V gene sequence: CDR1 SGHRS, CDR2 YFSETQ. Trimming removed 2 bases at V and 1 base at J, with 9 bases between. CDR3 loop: CASSFGTVQETQYF. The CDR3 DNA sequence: TGCGCCAGCAGCTTTGGTACGGTCCAAGAGACCCAGTACTTC.